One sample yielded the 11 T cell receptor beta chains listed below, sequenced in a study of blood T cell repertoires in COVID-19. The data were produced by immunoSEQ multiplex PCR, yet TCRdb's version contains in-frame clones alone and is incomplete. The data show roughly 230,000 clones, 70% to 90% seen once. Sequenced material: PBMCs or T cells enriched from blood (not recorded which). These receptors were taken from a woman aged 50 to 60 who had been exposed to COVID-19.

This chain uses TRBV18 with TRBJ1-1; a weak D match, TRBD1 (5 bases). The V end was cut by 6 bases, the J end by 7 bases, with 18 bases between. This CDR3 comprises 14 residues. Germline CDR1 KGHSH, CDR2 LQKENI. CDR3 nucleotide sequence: TGTGCCAGCTCCTACGGGCGACAGCAGTTTGAAGCTTTCTTT. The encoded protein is CASSYGRQQFEAFF.

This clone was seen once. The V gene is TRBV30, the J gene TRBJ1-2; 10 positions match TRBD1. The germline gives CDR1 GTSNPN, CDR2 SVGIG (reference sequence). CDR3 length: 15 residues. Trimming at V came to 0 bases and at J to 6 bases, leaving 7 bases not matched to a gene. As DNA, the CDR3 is TGTGCCTGGAGTGTATTGGGACAGGGGCTCGATGGCTACACCTTC. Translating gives CAWSVLGQGLDGYTF.

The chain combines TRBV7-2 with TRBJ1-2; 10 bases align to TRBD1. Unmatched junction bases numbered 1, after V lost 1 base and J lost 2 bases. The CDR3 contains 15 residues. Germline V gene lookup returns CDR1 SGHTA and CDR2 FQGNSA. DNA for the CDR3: TGTGCCAGCAGCTTAGAGGACAGGGGGAACTATGGCTACACCTTC. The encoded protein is CASSLEDRGNYGYTF.

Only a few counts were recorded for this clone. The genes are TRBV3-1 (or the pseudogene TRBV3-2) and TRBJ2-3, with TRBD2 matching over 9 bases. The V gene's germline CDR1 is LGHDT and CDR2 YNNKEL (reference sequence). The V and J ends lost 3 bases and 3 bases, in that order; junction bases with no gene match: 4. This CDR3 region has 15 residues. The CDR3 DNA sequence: TGTGCCAGCAGCCAGACGGGACTAGCAACAGATACGCAGTATTTT. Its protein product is CASSQTGLATDTQYF.

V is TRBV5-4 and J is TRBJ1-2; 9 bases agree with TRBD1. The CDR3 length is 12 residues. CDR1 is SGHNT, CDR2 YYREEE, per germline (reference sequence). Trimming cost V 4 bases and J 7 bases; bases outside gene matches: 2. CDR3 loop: CASSQDRGGYTF. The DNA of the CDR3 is TGTGCCAGCAGCCAGGACAGGGGTGGCTACACCTTC.

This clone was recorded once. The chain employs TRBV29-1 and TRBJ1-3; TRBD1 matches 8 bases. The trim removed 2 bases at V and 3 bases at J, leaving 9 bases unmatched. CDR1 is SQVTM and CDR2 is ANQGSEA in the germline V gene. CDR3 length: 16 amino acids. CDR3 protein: CSVESIGQGIGNTIYF. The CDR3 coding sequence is TGCAGCGTTGAATCCATCGGACAGGGAATTGGAAACACCATATATTTT.

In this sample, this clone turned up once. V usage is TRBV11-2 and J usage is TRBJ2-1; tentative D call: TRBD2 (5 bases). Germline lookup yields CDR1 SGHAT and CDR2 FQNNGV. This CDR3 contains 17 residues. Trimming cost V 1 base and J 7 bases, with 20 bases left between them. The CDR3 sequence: CASSLGLFVGARNEQFF. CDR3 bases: TGTGCCAGCAGCTTAGGTCTCTTTGTGGGAGCGAGGAATGAGCAGTTCTTC. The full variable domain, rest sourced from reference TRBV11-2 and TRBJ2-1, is EAGVAQSPRYKIIEKRQSVAFWCNPISGHATLYWYQQILGQGPKLLIQFQNNGVVDDSQLPKDRFSAERLKGVDSTLKIQPAKLEDSAVYLCASSLGLFVGARNEQFFGPGTRLTVL.

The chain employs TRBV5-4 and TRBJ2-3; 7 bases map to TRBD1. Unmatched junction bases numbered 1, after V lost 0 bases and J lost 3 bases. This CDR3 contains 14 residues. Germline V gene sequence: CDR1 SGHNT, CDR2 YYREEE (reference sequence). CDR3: CASSLGGQTDTQYF. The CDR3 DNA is TGTGCCAGCAGCTTGGGGGGACAGACAGATACGCAGTATTTT.

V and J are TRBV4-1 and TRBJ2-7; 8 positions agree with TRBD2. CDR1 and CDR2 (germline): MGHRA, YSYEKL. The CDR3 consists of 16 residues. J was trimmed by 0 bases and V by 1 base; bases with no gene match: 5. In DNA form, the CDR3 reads TGCGCCAGCAGCCAAGCTGCGGGGGGTTTCTCCTACGAGCAGTACTTC. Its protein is CASSQAAGGFSYEQYF.

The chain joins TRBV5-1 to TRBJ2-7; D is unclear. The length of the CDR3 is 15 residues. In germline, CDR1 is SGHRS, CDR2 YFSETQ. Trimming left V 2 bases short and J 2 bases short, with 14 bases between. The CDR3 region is CASSFSRSLTYEQYF. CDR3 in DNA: TGCGCCAGCAGCTTTTCCAGGTCTCTTACCTACGAGCAGTACTTC.

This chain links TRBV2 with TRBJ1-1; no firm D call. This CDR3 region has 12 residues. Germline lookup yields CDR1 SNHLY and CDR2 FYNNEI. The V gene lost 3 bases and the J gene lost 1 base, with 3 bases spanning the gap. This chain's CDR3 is CASSERNTEAFF. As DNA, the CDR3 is TGTGCCAGCAGTGAGAGGAACACTGAAGCTTTCTTT. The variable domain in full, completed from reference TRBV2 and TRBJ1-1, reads EPEVTQTPSHQVTQMGQEVILRCVPISNHLYFYWYRQILGQKVEFLVSFYNNEISEKSEIFDDQFSVERPDGSNFTLKIRSTKLEDSAMYFCASSERNTEAFFGQGTRLTVV.